This record concerns one T cell receptor beta chain sequence. Its antigen remains undetermined. No base quality information exists; no much larger clone differs at one position. The entry originates in a study of cytomegalovirus exposure and HLA in healthy donors (dated by TCRdb to about 2017). Describing the broader study: The 700 or so repertoires of the first cohort and the 120 or so validation repertoires were produced on the same platform, according to a later analysis. In addition to the first cohort of 666 subjects, a separate validation cohort of approximately 110 different subjects was used. High-throughput TCR immunosequencing, statistical association of individual TCRs with disease status, and machine learning were combined to predict cytomegalovirus infection status. The study aimed to test whether cataloging public T cell receptors could reveal signatures of past pathogen exposure.

Library construction relied on the immunoSEQ multiplex PCR assay. The original methods were these. A statistical classification framework was built to diagnose cytomegalovirus status from the catalog of TCR beta chain sequences. Entries here come from immuneACCESS through TCRdb and include only in-frame sequences with V and J called. Some clones fail to appear in such tables; in the studies checked, an unresolved V gene covers under half of the shortfall, and the cause of the remainder is unknown. V and J calls and clone size are as listed in that table; D and trimming were resolved from the DNA. The sample table lists about 160,000 clones, 90% to 97% of them with a count of one. The ten largest clones add up to approximately 0.97% of the sample. The donors belonged to the validation cohort of under 150 subjects, which was separate from the approximately 680-subject first cohort. Overall study outcomes, separate from this receptor: Across donors, most TCR sequences were observed very rarely, whereas some public TCRs were present in many individuals. In both the original and validation cohorts, the classifier was reported to diagnose cytomegalovirus status with high specificity and sensitivity. The study listed 170 or so TCR beta chains as associated with cytomegalovirus. In vitro tests confirmed that a few of the cytomegalovirus-associated TCR beta chains recognize cytomegalovirus antigens. A later analysis had no HLA typing for the validation cohort, so co-occurrence there was scored across all 110 or so repertoires. The authors suggested that the approach could potentially be generalized to other disease states and immunological phenotypes. In a later analysis, TCRs clustered in the first cohort were found to also tend to co-occur in the roughly 120 validation repertoires, with around 94% of cluster scores above 0.

This TCR came from a young woman in good health and CMV-seronegative. The sample was PBMCs.

The nucleotide sequence reads as follows: TGTGCCACCAGCAGAGATCGCGGAAGCTCCTACGAGCAGTACTTC. This sequence encodes CATSRDRGSSYEQYF. The chain was built from TRBV15 and TRBJ2-7; the D gene is not confidently resolved. CDR3 length: 15 amino acids, cysteine to phenylalanine. CDR3 DNA is the only sequence kept; it has 45 bases, read in frame from the first base. Trimming takes 0 bases from V and 0 bases from J, and the germline ends sit 9 bases apart. For CDR1 and CDR2, the germline V gene (reference sequence) lists LNHNV and YYDKDF. With all but the CDR3 taken from the reference TRBV15 and TRBJ2-7 genes, the full variable domain is: DAMVIQNPRYQVTQFGKPVTLSCSQTLNHNVMYWYQQKSSQAPKLLFHYYDKDFNNEADTPDNFQSRRPNTSFCFLDIRSPGLGDTAMYLCATSRDRGSSYEQYFGPGTRLTVT.